This T cell receptor (beta chain) was recovered during a study of CD8 T cells in ankylosing spondylitis. Library preparation for TCR beta used quantitative 5'-RACE with molecular barcodes. Using its own MiXCR run on the 5' RACE reads, TCRdb lists one record per CDR3 protein. Among roughly 700,000 distinct CDR3 sequences listed, under 20% were seen once. V was cut by 0 bases and J by 6 bases, with 14 bases left in between. Looked up from germline, CDR1 is DFQATT and CDR2 is SNEGSKA (reference sequence). The CDR3 is 15 amino acids. Notes on this clonotype: What it binds is not known.

Whole-study results and caveats: In ankylosing spondylitis patients, matched synovial fluid reportedly showed significant enrichment of disease-linked clones. For ankylosing spondylitis blood, a TCR beta motif of several highly homologous variants appeared characteristic. Disease-linked clones displayed a CD8+ phenotype and appeared relatively rarely in peripheral blood. Earlier studies detected some motif variants in reactive arthritis synovial fluid and blood.

The rearrangement uses TRBV20-1 and TRBJ1-4, with D perhaps TRBD1 (5 bases). The TCR originated in a male donor with ankylosing spondylitis. The material sequenced was blood, either unsorted or a sorted T cell fraction (not recorded which). CDR3 nucleotides: TGCAGTGCTAGAGATGCCCAGGGTTGGGATGAAAAACTGTTTTTT. Protein: CSARDAQGWDEKLFF.